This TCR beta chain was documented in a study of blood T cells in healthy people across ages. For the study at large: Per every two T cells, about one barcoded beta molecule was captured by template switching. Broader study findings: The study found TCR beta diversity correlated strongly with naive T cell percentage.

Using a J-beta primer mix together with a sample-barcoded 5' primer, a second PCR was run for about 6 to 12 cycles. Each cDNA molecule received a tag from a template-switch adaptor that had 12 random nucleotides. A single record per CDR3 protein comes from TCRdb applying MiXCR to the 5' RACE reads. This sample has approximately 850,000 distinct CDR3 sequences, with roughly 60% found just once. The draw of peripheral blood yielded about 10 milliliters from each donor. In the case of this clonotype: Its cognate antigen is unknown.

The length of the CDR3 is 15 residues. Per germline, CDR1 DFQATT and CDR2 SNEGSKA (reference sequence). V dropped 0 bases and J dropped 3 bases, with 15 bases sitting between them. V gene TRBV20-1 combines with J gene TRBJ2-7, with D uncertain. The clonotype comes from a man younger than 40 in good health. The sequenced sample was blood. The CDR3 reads CSARDLEASDYEQYF. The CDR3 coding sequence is TGCAGTGCTAGAGATCTTGAGGCTTCAGACTACGAGCAGTACTTC.